This is a list of T cell receptor beta chains from one sample in a study of preoperative IRX-2 immunotherapy in early breast cancer. Sequencing used immunoSEQ multiplex PCR; TCRdb keeps in-frame clones, though not all of them. This sample carries around 57,000 clones, around 94% of them seen once, and the ten largest clones take about 1.8%. This material was collected from a patient treated with IRX-2 immunotherapy. These receptors were collected from a human donor with breast cancer. Each CDR3 is given without its conserved first and last residue. Fields, in order: V gene, J gene, CDR3 protein.

TRBV6-5	TRBJ1-2	ASSTADLGGYT
TRBV4-3	TRBJ2-6	ASSQGPGVWANVLT
TRBV27	TRBJ1-2	ASSWDGYGYT
TRBV28	TRBJ1-1	ASSFANEDTEAF
TRBV28	TRBJ1-6	ASSPGTLAGSPLH
TRBV30	TRBJ2-1	AWYGGNGPEQF
TRBV11-3	TRBJ2-1	ASSSGLGALDEQF
TRBV5-1	TRBJ2-1	ASSFGLSSYNEQF
TRBV28	TRBJ1-2	ASSLPFPVTGGT
TRBV7-2	TRBJ1-2	ASSGQYLYGYT
TRBV29-1	TRBJ2-7	SVNRLGQTYEQY
TRBV5-1	TRBJ1-4	ASSLAGGANEKLF
TRBV28	TRBJ2-7	ASHTRRAGYEQY
TRBV15	TRBJ2-5	ATSRDTGETQY
TRBV1	TRBJ2-1	TGRSQGYNEQF
TRBV28	TRBJ1-1	ASSLFGAMNTEAF
TRBV28	TRBJ2-7	ASTVGSTSYEQY
TRBV27	TRBJ2-7	ASSVTGDYEQY
TRBV19	TRBJ2-6	ASMGGVLT
TRBV18	TRBJ1-1	ASSLLISANTEAF
TRBV29-1	TRBJ1-1	SVSSGEAF
TRBV30	TRBJ2-7	AWSPDRGQVQY
TRBV9	TRBJ2-1	ASSARRGRGHIEQF
TRBV4-3	TRBJ1-1	ASSQDWEQRAF
TRBV5-4	TRBJ2-3	ASSFSGPRRTDTQY
TRBV19	TRBJ1-5	ASTRGGFMSNQPQH
TRBV18	TRBJ1-6	ASSVGQNNSPLH
TRBV5-1	TRBJ2-2	ASSSPTLIAGGSNTGELF
TRBV21-1	TRBJ1-5	ASSKTKLGNQPQH
TRBV5-5	TRBJ1-5	ASSWRQGNQPQH
TRBV9	TRBJ2-7	ASSGSGLAGVEQY
TRBV6-5	TRBJ1-5	ASGMNQPQH
TRBV5-1	TRBJ2-3	ASSDVAGTDTQY
TRBV18	TRBJ1-1	ASSPRAVRTGVGSRDTEAF
TRBV28	TRBJ1-1	ASRIPGGPNTEAF
TRBV7-9	TRBJ2-7	ASSAGLAGGYEQY
TRBV6-6	TRBJ1-2	ATTRPGTEANYGYT
TRBV7-6	TRBJ2-1	ASSLASPGQRRDEQF
TRBV7-3	TRBJ2-7	ASSSQRGPYEQY
TRBV9	TRBJ2-3	ASSVGGQGTQY
TRBV7-9	TRBJ2-3	ASSLRAGLSTDTQY
TRBV20-1	TRBJ2-5	SWVKRETQY
TRBV30	TRBJ2-3	AWSIGGSGSDTQY
TRBV10-3	TRBJ2-2	AITGGGFGRTGELF
TRBV28	TRBJ2-1	ASRPDSRSYNEQF
TRBV6-6	-	ASTPAGGTYEQY
TRBV7-6	TRBJ2-3	ASSLLRKTDTQY
TRBV5-6	TRBJ1-5	ASSLGPTDSNQPQH
TRBV5-5	TRBJ2-7	ASSGRDRAYEQY